Listed below are T cell receptor beta chains from one sample, sequenced in a study of shared clonotypes between healthy human individuals. Here immunoSEQ multiplex PCR was the method, and the copy in TCRdb shows in-frame clones only, minus some. Here the sample spans 400,000 to 550,000 clones, 65% to 80% being singletons. Sequenced sample: PBMCs. These receptors were taken from a woman aged 40 to 55 in good health. Some clones in this sample may be carry-over from other donors' samples. Each CDR3 is given with its conserved first and last residue. A D gene is named only where the DNA matches it firmly. Some rows mark clone size as missing; the rest say once, few, many or name a class of expanded clone.

TRBJ2-7,TRBV6-1,NA,NA,TGTGCCAGCAGTGAAGCTCGGGGGCGCGACTACGAGCAGTACTTC,CASSEARGRDYEQYF
TRBJ2-1,TRBV4-2,NA,once,TGTGCCAGCAGCCAAGCCCTTACTTCCTACAATGAGCAGTTCTTC,CASSQALTSYNEQFF
TRBJ2-3,TRBV5-5,NA,NA,TGTGCCAGCAGCTCCTTTGACAGCACAGATACGCAGTATTTT,CASSSFDSTDTQYF
TRBJ2-7,TRBV19,NA,NA,TGTGCCAGTAGTATTCACCCCGGGGGTGTAGCCTACGAGCAGTACTTC,CASSIHPGGVAYEQYF
TRBJ2-7,TRBV19,TRBD2,once,TGTGCCAGTAGTACAGGGGGAACTAGCGGGCACGAGCAGTACTTC,CASSTGGTSGHEQYF
TRBJ1-2,TRBV5-1,NA,NA,TGCGCCAGCAGCCCCCAGGGGCCAGACTATGGCTACACCTTC,CASSPQGPDYGYTF
TRBJ2-3,TRBV7-8,TRBD2,many,TGTGCCAGCAGCTTAGCTCCGGTAGCGGGGGCCACAGATACGCAGTATTTT,CASSLAPVAGATDTQYF
TRBJ2-5,TRBV28,NA,NA,TGTGCCACCACTCCGGGTGATTCGGTAGAGACCCAGTACTTC,CATTPGDSVETQYF
TRBJ1-1,TRBV19,TRBD1,NA,TGTGCCAGTAAGCAGGGGGCGGCCTCGAACACTGAAGCTTTCTTT,CASKQGAASNTEAFF
TRBJ2-1,TRBV19,TRBD2,few,TGTGCCAGTAGTATGGCTAGCGGACTCTCCTACAATGAGCAGTTCTTC,CASSMASGLSYNEQFF
TRBJ1-1,TRBV6-5,NA,few,TGTGCCGCCGGGAGGGGGGCGACCGAAGCTTTCTTT,CAAGRGATEAFF
TRBJ2-7,TRBV11-2,NA,NA,TGTGCCAGCAGCTTAGAAATAGATAAGGAGCAGTACTTC,CASSLEIDKEQYF
TRBJ2-3,TRBV6-5,NA,NA,TGTGCCAGCAGTTACTCGATTACTCCCCGGGCAGATACGCAGTATTTT,CASSYSITPRADTQYF
TRBJ2-7,TRBV27,TRBD2,NA,TGTGCCAGCAGTCGGCTAGCGGGCACCTACGAGCAGTACTTC,CASSRLAGTYEQYF
TRBJ2-3,TRBV4-2,NA,NA,TGTGCCAGCAGCCAAGCAGGGGGGAGATCTAGCACAGATACGCAGTATTTT,CASSQAGGRSSTDTQYF
TRBJ2-1,TRBV7-2,TRBD2,NA,TGTGCCAGCAGCTTAGCTGGGAGCGGGAGTCTGAATGAGCAGTTCTTC,CASSLAGSGSLNEQFF
TRBJ2-5,TRBV7-7,TRBD2,NA,TGTGCTAGCAGCGGGGGGGCGGTCCCCCAAGAGACCCAGTACTTC,CASSGGAVPQETQYF
TRBJ1-5,TRBV6-1,NA,NA,TGTGCCAGCAGTGAGGGCGGGGGGAATCAGCCCCAGCATTTT,CASSEGGGNQPQHF
TRBJ2-7,TRBV2,TRBD2,NA,TGTGCCAGCAGTCTTGCTAGCGGGAGGGTTACCTACGAGCAGTACTTC,CASSLASGRVTYEQYF
TRBJ2-7,TRBV28,TRBD1,NA,TGTGCCAGCAGTTCCACGACAGGGTTATCCTACGAGCAGTACTTC,CASSSTTGLSYEQYF